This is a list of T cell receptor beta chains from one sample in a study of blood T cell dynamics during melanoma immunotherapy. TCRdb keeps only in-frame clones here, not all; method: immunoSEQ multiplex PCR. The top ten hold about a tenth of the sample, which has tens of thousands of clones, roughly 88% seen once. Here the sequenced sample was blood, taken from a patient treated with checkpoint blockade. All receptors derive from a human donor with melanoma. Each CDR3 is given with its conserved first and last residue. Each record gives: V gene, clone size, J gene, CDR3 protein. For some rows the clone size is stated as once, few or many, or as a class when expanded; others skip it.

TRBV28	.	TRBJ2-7	CASSLPRGAYEQYF
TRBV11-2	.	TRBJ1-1	CASSLDPPGTRGTEAFF
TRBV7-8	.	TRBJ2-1	CASSPSQRTGGHNEQFF
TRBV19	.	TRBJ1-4	CAGGQGEKLFF
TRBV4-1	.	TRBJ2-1	CASSQDVGGEFF
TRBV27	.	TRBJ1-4	CASSFQGQPNEKLFF
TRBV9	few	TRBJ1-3	CASSPIEGRGGNTIYF
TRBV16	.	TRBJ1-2	CASSQSTGGEGYTF
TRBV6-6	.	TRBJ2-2	CASSSRGPRTGELFF
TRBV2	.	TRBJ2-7	CASSEFLYEQYF
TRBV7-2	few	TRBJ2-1	CASSSAGTDVNEQFF
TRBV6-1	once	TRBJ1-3	CASSDPLGGSGNTIYF
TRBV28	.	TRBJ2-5	CASSFLASWYQETQYF
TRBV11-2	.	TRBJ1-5	CASSPTQGAGRNQPQHF
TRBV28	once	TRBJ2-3	CASSLSGARTDTQYF
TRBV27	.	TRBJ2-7	CASSPTGVEDEQYF
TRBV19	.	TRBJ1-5	CASKAGSNQPQHF
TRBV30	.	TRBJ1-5	CAWSVLALRDQPQHF
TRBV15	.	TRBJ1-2	CATSRDRVGYGYTF
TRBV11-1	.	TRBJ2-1	CASSLVRFGTVLNEQFF
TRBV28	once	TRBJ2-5	CASSFLGEDKETQYF
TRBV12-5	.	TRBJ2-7	CASGHDRVQYF
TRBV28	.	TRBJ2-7	CASSRGGRTDEQYF
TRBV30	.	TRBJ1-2	CAWSRDRGGYGYTF
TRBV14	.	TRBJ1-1	CASSPHEGLGTEAFF
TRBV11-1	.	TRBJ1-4	CASSPGQGDEKLFF
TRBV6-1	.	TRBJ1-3	CASSLGTSGNTIYF
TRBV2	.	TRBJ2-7	CASKPPRAREQYF
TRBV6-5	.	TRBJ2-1	CASSYDRVSYNEQFF
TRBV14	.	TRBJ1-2	CASSPGRAGGYTF
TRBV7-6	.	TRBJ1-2	CASSLVAPGRGGSGYTF
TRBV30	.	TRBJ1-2	CAWSAGRGPTYGYTF
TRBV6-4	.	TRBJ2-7	CASSGTDRTYEQYF
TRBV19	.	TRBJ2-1	CASSLAPLAGQTNEQFF
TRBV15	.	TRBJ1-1	CATSSRDRAGYQNTEAFF
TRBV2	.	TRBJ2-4	CASKGGIVAKNIQYF